This T cell receptor (beta chain) was obtained from a study of long-term antiretroviral therapy in people with HIV. Study background: The earliest specimens came about a decade ahead of the 2015 immediate-ART recommendation.

Investigators performed immunoSEQ version v3.0 at survey level. Sequencing was performed with immunoSEQ multiplex PCR; in TCRdb, only in-frame clones are kept and a portion is missing. The top ten hold more than 10% of the sample, which has more than 15,000 clones, around three quarters seen once. Of note for this clone: Its antigen is unidentified.

Study-wide results and caveats: HIV repertoires showed narrower CDR3 length ranges than controls. Clonotypes expanded prior to ART showed repertoire dominance at all sampled time points.

V gave up 7 bases and J gave up 4 bases; unmatched junction bases: 12. CDR3 size: 15 residues. Germline V gene lookup returns CDR1 MNHEY and CDR2 SMNVEV (reference sequence). The starting material was unsorted PBMCs, obtained 2.3 years after starting antiretroviral therapy. The clonotype originates from a woman aged 40-49 years with HIV. The rearrangement joins TRBV27 to TRBJ1-2, with 7 bases fitting TRBD1. Written as DNA, the CDR3 is TGTGCCAGCACCTACCCGGGACAGAGGCTCTATGGCTACACCTTC. Amino acids: CASTYPGQRLYGYTF.